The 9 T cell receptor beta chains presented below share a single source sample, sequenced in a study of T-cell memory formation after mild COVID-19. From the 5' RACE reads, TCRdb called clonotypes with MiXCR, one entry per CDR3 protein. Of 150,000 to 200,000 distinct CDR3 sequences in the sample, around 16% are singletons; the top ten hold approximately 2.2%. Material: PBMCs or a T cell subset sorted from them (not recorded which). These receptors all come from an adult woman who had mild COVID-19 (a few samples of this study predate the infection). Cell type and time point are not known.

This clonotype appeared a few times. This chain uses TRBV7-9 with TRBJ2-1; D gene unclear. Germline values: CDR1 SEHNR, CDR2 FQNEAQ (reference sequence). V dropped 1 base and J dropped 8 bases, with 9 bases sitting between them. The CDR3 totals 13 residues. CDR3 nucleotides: TGTGCCAGCAGCTTAGTCGGGCAATATGAGCAGTTCTTC. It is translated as CASSLVGQYEQFF.

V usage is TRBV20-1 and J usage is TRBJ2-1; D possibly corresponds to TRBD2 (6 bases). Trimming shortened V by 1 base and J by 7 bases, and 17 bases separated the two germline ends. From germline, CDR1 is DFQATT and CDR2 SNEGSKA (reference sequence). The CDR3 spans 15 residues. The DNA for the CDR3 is TGCAGTGCTAGAGCTCCTGGGAGGCTTGTGAATGAGCAGTTCTTC. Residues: CSARAPGRLVNEQFF.

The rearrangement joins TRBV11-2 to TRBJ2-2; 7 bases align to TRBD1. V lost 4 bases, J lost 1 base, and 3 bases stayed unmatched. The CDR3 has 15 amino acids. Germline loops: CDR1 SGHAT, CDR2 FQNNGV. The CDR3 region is CASSSWTGNTGELFF. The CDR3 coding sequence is TGTGCCAGCAGCTCGTGGACAGGGAACACCGGGGAGCTGTTTTTT.

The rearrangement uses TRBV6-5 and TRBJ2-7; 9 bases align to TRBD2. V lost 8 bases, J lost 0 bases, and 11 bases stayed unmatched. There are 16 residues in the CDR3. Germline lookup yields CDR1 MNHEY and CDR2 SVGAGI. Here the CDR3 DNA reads TGTGCCAGCGGGATGACTAGCGGAAAGAGCTCCTACGAGCAGTACTTC. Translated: CASGMTSGKSSYEQYF.

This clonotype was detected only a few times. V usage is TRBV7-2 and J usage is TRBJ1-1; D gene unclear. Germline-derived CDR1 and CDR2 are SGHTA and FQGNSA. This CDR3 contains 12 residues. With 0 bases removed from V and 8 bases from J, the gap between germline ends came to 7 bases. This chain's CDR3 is CASSLAGLEAFF. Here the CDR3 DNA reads TGTGCCAGCAGCTTAGCGGGATTGGAAGCTTTCTTT. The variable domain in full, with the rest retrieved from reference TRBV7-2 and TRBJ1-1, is GAGVSQSPSNKVTEKGKDVELRCDPISGHTALYWYRQSLGQGLEFLIYFQGNSAPDKSGLPSDRFSAERTGGSVSTLTIQRTQQEDSAVYLCASSLAGLEAFFGQGTRLTVV.

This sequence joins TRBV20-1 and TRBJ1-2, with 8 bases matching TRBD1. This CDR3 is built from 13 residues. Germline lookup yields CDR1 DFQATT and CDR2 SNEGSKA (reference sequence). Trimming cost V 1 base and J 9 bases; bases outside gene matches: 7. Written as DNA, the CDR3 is TGCAGTGCTAGAGCTTCGCAGGGGGCCAGCTACACCTTC. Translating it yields CSARASQGASYTF.

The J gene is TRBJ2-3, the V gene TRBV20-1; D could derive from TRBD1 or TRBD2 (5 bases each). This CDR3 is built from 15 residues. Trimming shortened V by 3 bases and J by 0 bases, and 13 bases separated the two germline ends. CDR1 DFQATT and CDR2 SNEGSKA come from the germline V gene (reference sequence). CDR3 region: CSARFPGLSTDTQYF. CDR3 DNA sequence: TGCAGTGCTAGGTTCCCGGGGCTTAGCACAGATACGCAGTATTTT.

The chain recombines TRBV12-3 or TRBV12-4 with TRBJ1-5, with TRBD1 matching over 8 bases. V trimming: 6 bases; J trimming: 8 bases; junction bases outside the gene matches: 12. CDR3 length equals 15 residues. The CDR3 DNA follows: TGTGCCAGCAGCACCCAGGGACAGGAATGGGAGCCCCAGCATTTT. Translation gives CASSTQGQEWEPQHF.

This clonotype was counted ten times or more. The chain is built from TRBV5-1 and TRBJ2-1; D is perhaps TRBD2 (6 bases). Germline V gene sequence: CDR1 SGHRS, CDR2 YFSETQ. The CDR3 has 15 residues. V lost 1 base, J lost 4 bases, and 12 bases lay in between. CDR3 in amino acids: CASSLISGTYNEQFF. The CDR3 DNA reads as TGCGCCAGCAGCTTGATTAGCGGCACGTACAATGAGCAGTTCTTC.